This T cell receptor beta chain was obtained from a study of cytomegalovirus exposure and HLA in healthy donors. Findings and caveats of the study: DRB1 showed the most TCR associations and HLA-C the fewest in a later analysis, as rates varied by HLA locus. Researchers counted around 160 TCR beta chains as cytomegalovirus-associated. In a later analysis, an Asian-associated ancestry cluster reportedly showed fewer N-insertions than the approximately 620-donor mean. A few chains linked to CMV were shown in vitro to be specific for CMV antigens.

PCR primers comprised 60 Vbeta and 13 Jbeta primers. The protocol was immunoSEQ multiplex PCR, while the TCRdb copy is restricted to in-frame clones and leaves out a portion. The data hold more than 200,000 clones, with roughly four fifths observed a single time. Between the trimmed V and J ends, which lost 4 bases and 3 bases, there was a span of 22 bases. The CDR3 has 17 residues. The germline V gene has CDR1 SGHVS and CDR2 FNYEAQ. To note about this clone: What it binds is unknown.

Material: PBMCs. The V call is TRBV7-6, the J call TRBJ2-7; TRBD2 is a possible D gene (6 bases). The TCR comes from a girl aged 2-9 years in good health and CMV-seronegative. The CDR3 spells CASSSHLRGVGDYEQYF. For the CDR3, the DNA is TGTGCCAGCAGCTCACATCTACGCGGGGTAGGGGACTACGAGCAGTACTTC.